This record covers a single T cell receptor (beta chain). The sample is drawn from a study of T cell responses to AZD1222 COVID-19 vaccine. V lost 3 bases to trimming and J lost 8 bases, with 29 bases between them. The CDR3 sequence is 19 residues long. Germline-derived CDR1 and CDR2 are LNHNV and YYDKDF (reference sequence). The assay was immunoSEQ multiplex PCR, and TCRdb's table has in-frame clones only and misses some. The table lists more than 65,000 clones, around 85% of them singletons. This receptor was obtained from an adult who received the AZD1222 COVID-19 vaccine. The specimen was peripheral blood, collected 28 days after the second AZD1222 dose. The chain combines TRBV15 with TRBJ2-1; either TRBD1 or TRBD2 may supply D (5 bases each). The CDR3 region is CATSSYTGAELSFFHEQFF. CDR3 nucleotide sequence: TGTGCCACCAGCAGCTACACCGGGGCCGAGTTATCGTTTTTCCATGAGCAGTTCTTC. Drawing the rest from reference TRBV15 and TRBJ2-1, the complete variable domain is DAMVIQNPRYQVTQFGKPVTLSCSQTLNHNVMYWYQQKSSQAPKLLFHYYDKDFNNEADTPDNFQSRRPNTSFCFLDIRSPGLGDTAMYLCATSSYTGAELSFFHEQFFGPGTRLTVL.